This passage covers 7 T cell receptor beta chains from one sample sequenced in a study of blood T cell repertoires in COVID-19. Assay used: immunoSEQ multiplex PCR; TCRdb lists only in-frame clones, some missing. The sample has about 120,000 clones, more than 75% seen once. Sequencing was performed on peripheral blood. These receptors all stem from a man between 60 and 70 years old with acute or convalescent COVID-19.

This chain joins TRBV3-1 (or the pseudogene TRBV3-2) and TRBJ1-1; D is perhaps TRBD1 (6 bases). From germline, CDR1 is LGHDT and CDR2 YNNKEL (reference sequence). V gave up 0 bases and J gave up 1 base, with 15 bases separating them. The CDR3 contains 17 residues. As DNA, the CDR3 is TGTGCCAGCAGCCAAGATTTGGACAGACTTGGGAACACTGAAGCTTTCTTT. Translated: CASSQDLDRLGNTEAFF.

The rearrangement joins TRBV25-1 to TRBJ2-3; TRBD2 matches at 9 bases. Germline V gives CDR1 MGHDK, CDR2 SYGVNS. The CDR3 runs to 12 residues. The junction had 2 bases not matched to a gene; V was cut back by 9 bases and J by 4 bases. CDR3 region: CASSGGPDTQYF. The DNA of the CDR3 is TGTGCCAGTAGCGGGGGCCCAGATACGCAGTATTTT.

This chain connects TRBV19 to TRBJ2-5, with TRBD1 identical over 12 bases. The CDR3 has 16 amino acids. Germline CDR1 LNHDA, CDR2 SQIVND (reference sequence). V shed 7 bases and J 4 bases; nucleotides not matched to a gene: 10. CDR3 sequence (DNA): TGTGCCAGTAAGGGACAGGGGGCCGACTTAGGAGAGACCCAGTACTTC. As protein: CASKGQGADLGETQYF.

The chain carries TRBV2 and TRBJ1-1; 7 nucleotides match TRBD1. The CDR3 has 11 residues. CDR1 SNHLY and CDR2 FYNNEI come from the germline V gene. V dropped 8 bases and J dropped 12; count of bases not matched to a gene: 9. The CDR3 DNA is TGTGCCAGCTCCCTCCGACAGGGTCCTTTCTTT. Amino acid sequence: CASSLRQGPFF. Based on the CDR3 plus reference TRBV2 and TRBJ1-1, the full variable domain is EPEVTQTPSHQVTQMGQEVILRCVPISNHLYFYWYRQILGQKVEFLVSFYNNEISEKSEIFDDQFSVERPDGSNFTLKIRSTKLEDSAMYFCASSLRQGPFFGQGTRLTVV.

This CDR3 reads CASSHYRQGDSPLHF. The DNA of the CDR3 is TGTGCCAGCAGCCATTATCGGCAGGGCGATTCACCCCTCCACTTT. The chain has TRBV7-2 and TRBJ1-6, with D possibly TRBD1 on 5 matching bases. Trimming removed 5 bases at V and 8 bases at J, with 16 bases between. The CDR3 length is 15 residues. Germline assignment: CDR1 SGHTA and CDR2 FQGNSA.

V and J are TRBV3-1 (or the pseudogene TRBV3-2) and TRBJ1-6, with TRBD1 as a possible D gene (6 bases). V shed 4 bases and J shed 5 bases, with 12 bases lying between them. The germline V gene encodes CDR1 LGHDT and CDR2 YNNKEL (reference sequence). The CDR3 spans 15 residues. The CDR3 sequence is CASSRTGWDNSPLHF. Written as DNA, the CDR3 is TGTGCCAGCAGCCGAACAGGGTGGGATAATTCACCCCTCCACTTT.

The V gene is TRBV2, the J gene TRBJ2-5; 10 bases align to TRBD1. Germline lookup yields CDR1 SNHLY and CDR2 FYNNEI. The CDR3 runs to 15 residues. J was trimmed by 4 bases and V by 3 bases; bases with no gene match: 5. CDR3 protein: CASSEGQGPTETQYF. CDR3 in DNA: TGTGCCAGCAGTGAGGGACAGGGGCCCACAGAGACCCAGTACTTC.